The 6 T cell receptor beta chains in this list originate from one sample, sequenced in a study of T cells in women clearing cervical HPV infection listed by TCRdb under 2018. The method was the immunoSEQ multiplex PCR assay. In TCRdb, the immuneACCESS table is reduced to in-frame sequences with V and J assigned. These tables do not hold every clone; where another copy was compared, an unresolved V gene accounts for under half, and the others remain unexplained. The table kept for this sample lists some 20,000 clones. Over 13% of the sample is held by the ten biggest clonotypes. Sample: blood buffy coat. These receptors were obtained from a woman aged 18-69 years with a cervical HPV16 infection that either progressed to CIN3+ or cleared (not recorded which).

In the case of this clone: The observed sequence ends 3 residues before the CDR3 terminus, with the missing tail filled in from the germline J gene. The rearrangement joins TRBV10-2 to TRBJ2-7; D possibly matches TRBD1 or TRBD2 (5 bases each). The V end lost 7 bases, the J end lost 3 bases, and 19 bases lay between the germline ends. The CDR3 loop spans 15 amino acids. From germline, CDR1 is WSHSY and CDR2 SAAADI. CDR3 region: CASKPRQGVYYEQYF. CDR3 DNA (partial): TGCGCCAGCAAACCCCGGCAGGGAGTTTACTACGAG.

Concerning this clone itself: The CDR3 end is not reached by the read, which stops 3 residues before it; the germline J gene fills it in. The chain joins TRBV2 to TRBJ2-1; D not certain. Trimming cost V 7 bases and J 0 bases, with 10 bases left between them. CDR1 SNHLY and CDR2 FYNNEI come from the germline V gene. This CDR3 contains 14 residues. CDR3 sequence: CASIPADSYNEQFF. The sequenced CDR3 bases are TGTGCCAGCATTCCGGCGGACTCCTACAATGAG.

As regards this clone: The CDR3 is cut off 3 residues early in the read; its end comes from the germline J gene. The chain uses TRBV6-1 and TRBJ2-7; TRBD1 matches at 7 bases. This CDR3 has 15 amino acids. J gave up 2 bases and V 3 bases, and 7 bases lay outside the gene matches. Germline values: CDR1 MNHNS, CDR2 SASEGT. CDR3 DNA (partial): TGTGCCAGCAGTGACGGGGACAGAAGCACCTACGAG. Its protein product is CASSDGDRSTYE. The CDR3, in full, reads CASSDGDRSTYEQYF.

Concerning this clone: The read stops 3 residues short of the end of the CDR3; the missing end is completed from the germline J gene. The rearrangement links TRBV2 to TRBJ2-5; D is perhaps TRBD1 (6 bases). V was shortened by 4 bases and J by 2 bases, with 8 bases between the two germline ends. Germline CDR1 reads SNHLY; CDR2 reads FYNNEI. This CDR3 has 13 residues. CDR3 protein: CASSVRGQETQYF. The sequenced part of the CDR3 DNA is TGTGCCAGCAGTGTGAGGGGGCAAGAGACC.

As concerns this clone: Read sequence stops 3 residues before the CDR3 end, and the germline J gene provides the missing end. The genes are TRBV28 and TRBJ2-7; 10 nucleotides align to TRBD2. The CDR3 covers 16 residues. CDR1 and CDR2 from the germline V gene are MDHEN and SYDVKM. V shed 6 bases and J 3 bases; nucleotides not matched to a gene: 11. CDR3 residues: CASSLSTGTSDYEQYF. Partial CDR3 DNA: TGTGCCAGCAGCCTATCAACCGGGACTAGCGACTACGAG.

The CDR3 reads CASSIMGRRGYTF. The DNA read from the CDR3 is TGTGCCAGTAGTATTATGGGGCGGCGGGGC. The gene calls are TRBV19 and TRBJ1-2; D may be TRBD1 (5 bases). The CDR3 is cut off 3 residues early in the read; its end comes from the germline J gene. Looked up from germline, CDR1 is LNHDA and CDR2 is SQIVND (reference sequence). There are 13 residues in the CDR3. The whole variable domain, filled in from reference TRBV19 and TRBJ1-2, reads DGGITQSPKYLFRKEGQNVTLSCEQNLNHDAMYWYRQDPGQGLRLIYYSQIVNDFQKGDIAEGYSVSREKKESFPLTVTSAQKNPTAFYLCASSIMGRRGYTFGSGTRLTVV.